This is a list of T cell receptor beta chains from one sample in a study of T cell responses to AZD1222 COVID-19 vaccine. The method was immunoSEQ multiplex PCR; TCRdb's version includes in-frame clones alone and lacks a portion of them. The table has hundreds of thousands of clones, about 93% seen once; the top ten hold approximately 1%. Sequences were derived from peripheral blood, sampled on day 0 of MenACWY control vaccination. Receptors originate from an adult in good health. Each CDR3 is given with its conserved first and last residue. A D gene is named only where the DNA matches it firmly. Expanded clones are given a class, and other clones once, few, many or no size at all.

d_gene: .
v_gene: TRBV5-1
abundance: .
j_gene: TRBJ2-3
CDR3nt: TGCGCCAGCAGGGACGGGACTCATAGCACAGATACGCAGTATTTT
CDR3aa: CASRDGTHSTDTQYF

d_gene: .
v_gene: TRBV21-1
abundance: .
j_gene: TRBJ1-2
CDR3nt: TGTGCCAGCAGCAAAGCTTTAGACTATGGCTACACCTTC
CDR3aa: CASSKALDYGYTF

d_gene: .
v_gene: TRBV7-8
abundance: .
j_gene: TRBJ1-5
CDR3nt: TGTGCCAGCAGCTTAGACCGCAATCAGCCCCAGCATTTT
CDR3aa: CASSLDRNQPQHF

d_gene: TRBD1
v_gene: TRBV12-3/TRBV12-4
abundance: .
j_gene: TRBJ1-2
CDR3nt: TGTGCCAGCAGTTTTCGGGACAGGAATGGCTACACCTTC
CDR3aa: CASSFRDRNGYTF

d_gene: .
v_gene: TRBV20-1
abundance: .
j_gene: TRBJ1-1
CDR3nt: TGCAGTGCTAGTGCCCGGACAGTCAACACTGAAGCTTTCTTT
CDR3aa: CSASARTVNTEAFF

d_gene: .
v_gene: TRBV18
abundance: once
j_gene: TRBJ2-7
CDR3nt: TGTGCCAGCTCACCTGGGGCGTACGAGCAGTACTTC
CDR3aa: CASSPGAYEQYF

d_gene: .
v_gene: TRBV6-1
abundance: .
j_gene: TRBJ2-7
CDR3nt: TGTGCCAGCAGTGAGGTTCGGGGGCGGGACGAGCAGTACTTC
CDR3aa: CASSEVRGRDEQYF

d_gene: .
v_gene: TRBV9
abundance: .
j_gene: TRBJ1-6
CDR3nt: TGTGCCAGCAGCGTAGCGGTGGGGGGAAATTCACCCCTCCACTTT
CDR3aa: CASSVAVGGNSPLHF

d_gene: .
v_gene: TRBV4-1
abundance: .
j_gene: TRBJ1-5
CDR3nt: TGCGCCAGCAGCCCCAGGGGTGGTCAGCCCCAGCATTTT
CDR3aa: CASSPRGGQPQHF

d_gene: .
v_gene: TRBV1
abundance: .
j_gene: TRBJ2-3
CDR3nt: TGCACCAGCAGCCAAGGCCTAGCGGGCACAGATACGCAGTATTTT
CDR3aa: CTSSQGLAGTDTQYF

d_gene: .
v_gene: TRBV2
abundance: .
j_gene: TRBJ2-2
CDR3nt: TGTGCCAGCAGTGGCTGGTCCGATGGGGAGCTGTTTTTT
CDR3aa: CASSGWSDGELFF

d_gene: .
v_gene: TRBV7-9
abundance: .
j_gene: TRBJ2-1
CDR3nt: TGTGCCAGCAGCCCGCGGGCCTACAATGAGCAGTTCTTC
CDR3aa: CASSPRAYNEQFF

d_gene: .
v_gene: TRBV7-3
abundance: .
j_gene: TRBJ2-3
CDR3nt: TGTGCCAGCAGCTTAGAGCCGGGCACAGATACGCAGTATTTT
CDR3aa: CASSLEPGTDTQYF

d_gene: .
v_gene: TRBV5-4
abundance: .
j_gene: TRBJ1-1
CDR3nt: TGTGCCAGCAGCTGGGGGGGCCCGGCTGAAGCTTTCTTT
CDR3aa: CASSWGGPAEAFF

d_gene: .
v_gene: TRBV21-1
abundance: .
j_gene: TRBJ1-1
CDR3nt: TGTGCCAGCAGCTGGGACAGGGGCCTGAACACTGAAGCTTTCTTT
CDR3aa: CASSWDRGLNTEAFF

d_gene: .
v_gene: TRBV6-4
abundance: .
j_gene: TRBJ2-3
CDR3nt: TGTGCCAGCAGTGACTCGATGGGAGGGGGAGGATATACGCAGTATTTT
CDR3aa: CASSDSMGGGGYTQYF

d_gene: .
v_gene: TRBV6-4
abundance: .
j_gene: TRBJ1-1
CDR3nt: TGTGCCAGCAGTGACGGGAGAATGAACACTGAAGCTTTCTTT
CDR3aa: CASSDGRMNTEAFF

d_gene: .
v_gene: TRBV12-3/TRBV12-4
abundance: .
j_gene: TRBJ2-5
CDR3nt: TGTGCCAGCAAGGGGGGGTTAGAGACCCAGTACTTC
CDR3aa: CASKGGLETQYF

d_gene: TRBD2
v_gene: TRBV7-9
abundance: .
j_gene: TRBJ2-5
CDR3nt: TGTGCCAGCAGCTTAGTCGGGACTAGAGAAGAGACCCAGTACTTC
CDR3aa: CASSLVGTREETQYF

d_gene: TRBD1
v_gene: TRBV7-9
abundance: .
j_gene: TRBJ1-5
CDR3nt: TGTGCCAGCAGTCCACAGGGGGCATACCAGCCCCAGCATTTT
CDR3aa: CASSPQGAYQPQHF

d_gene: .
v_gene: TRBV7-2
abundance: .
j_gene: TRBJ1-6
CDR3nt: TGTGCCAGCAGCTTAGCGCCACCCCGGGGGTACAATTCACCCCTCCACTTT
CDR3aa: CASSLAPPRGYNSPLHF

d_gene: .
v_gene: TRBV12-5
abundance: .
j_gene: TRBJ2-7
CDR3nt: TGTGCTAGTGGTCCTTCCGACGGATTCTACGAGCAGTACTTC
CDR3aa: CASGPSDGFYEQYF